Shown below are 24 T cell receptor beta chains from a single sample sequenced in a study of a mutant IDH1 vaccine in newly diagnosed glioma. Time point in this sample: week 5, during vaccination. Doses consisted of 300 ug of mutant IDH1 20-mer peptide each, paired with topical imiquimod. For these TCRs, the target antigens are not known. Data came from immunoSEQ multiplex PCR; TCRdb stores just in-frame clones and leaves some out. The table has approximately 32,000 clones, around 60% seen once. The specimen was PBMCs, collected from a glioma patient whose treatment included an IDH1 peptide vaccine. These receptors all stem from a woman aged 18-30 years with glioma.

The chain joins TRBV6-1 to TRBJ1-5; D gene uncertain. The CDR3 has 12 amino acids. The germline V gene has CDR1 MNHNS and CDR2 SASEGT. V dropped 2 bases and J dropped 3 bases, with 2 bases sitting between them. The CDR3 DNA reads as TGTGCCAGCAGTGAACACAATCAGCCCCAGCATTTT. It is translated as CASSEHNQPQHF.

This clone has just one count. The chain combines TRBV6-6 with TRBJ2-1, with 7 bases identical to TRBD1. This CDR3 has 14 residues. Germline loops: CDR1 MNHNY, CDR2 SVGAGI (reference sequence). J gave up 9 bases and V 6 bases, and 11 bases lay outside the gene matches. CDR3 sequence reads: CASSPLTGFGEQFF. CDR3 DNA: TGTGCCAGCAGCCCCCTGACAGGGTTTGGTGAGCAGTTCTTC.

The rearrangement links TRBV27 to TRBJ2-7; tentatively, D is TRBD2 (6 bases). Germline V gene data show CDR1 as MNHEY and CDR2 as SMNVEV (reference sequence). CDR3 length equals 14 residues. The V and J ends lost 6 bases and 6 bases respectively, with 18 bases between them. CDR3 DNA sequence: TGTGCCAGCAGCCCCGGGACTCGGGTGGGCGAGCAGTACTTC. This codes for CASSPGTRVGEQYF.

The chain couples TRBV5-4 to TRBJ2-5, with 8 bases matching TRBD2. V lost 1 base and J lost 5; bases outside the gene matches: 13. Germline V gene data show CDR1 as SGHNT and CDR2 as YYREEE (reference sequence). The CDR3 covers 17 residues. CDR3 coding DNA: TGTGCCAGCAGCTTGTTGGAGGAAGGCGGGAGGTGGGAGACCCAGTACTTC. Translated: CASSLLEEGGRWETQYF.

This chain joins TRBV28 and TRBJ1-2, with 8 bases identical to TRBD1. V trimming: 4 bases; J trimming: 1 base; junction bases outside the gene matches: 14. Germline loops: CDR1 MDHEN, CDR2 SYDVKM. The CDR3 has 18 amino acids. This CDR3 reads CASSSTTGTGTNNYGYTF. The CDR3 nucleotides are TGTGCCAGCAGTTCAACCACCGGGACAGGAACGAATAACTATGGCTACACCTTC.

In its sample, this clone was seen a few times. The chain is built from TRBV4-1 and TRBJ1-5, with D hard to call. CDR1 MGHRA and CDR2 YSYEKL come from the germline V gene. The CDR3 has 14 amino acids. V gave up 4 bases and J gave up 4 bases, with 11 bases separating them. CDR3 nucleotides: TGCGCCAGCAGCCTGCAAACAGAAAATCAGCCCCAGCATTTT. Amino acids: CASSLQTENQPQHF.

This clone was detected a few times. The gene calls are TRBV5-1 and TRBJ2-1, with 7 bases fitting TRBD2. The CDR3 is made up of 13 amino acids. CDR1 is SGHRS and CDR2 is YFSETQ in the germline V gene. Unmatched junction bases numbered 4, after V lost 4 bases and J lost 6 bases. The CDR3 sequence: CASSRGGGNEQFF. In DNA, the CDR3 is TGCGCCAGCAGCCGAGGCGGGGGCAATGAGCAGTTCTTC.

This clone was detected a few times. The same CDR3 arises from other DNA sequences in this sample as well. The V gene is TRBV6-5, the J gene TRBJ1-1; TRBD1 matches at 7 bases. V lost 4 bases, J lost 4 bases, and 3 bases stayed unmatched. This CDR3 spans 13 amino acids. Germline CDR1 and CDR2: MNHEY and SVGAGI. CDR3 in DNA: TGTGCCAGCAGTTCCCCAGGGGGCACTGAAGCTTTCTTT. Residues: CASSSPGGTEAFF.

This clone was recorded a few times. This sequence joins TRBV5-1 and TRBJ2-3, with TRBD1 identical over 7 bases. This CDR3 spans 15 amino acids. Germline lookup yields CDR1 SGHRS and CDR2 YFSETQ. J gave up 7 bases and V 2 bases, and 10 bases lay outside the gene matches. CDR3 residues: CASSLDRVVFYTQYF. CDR3 DNA: TGCGCCAGCAGCTTAGACAGGGTCGTGTTTTATACGCAGTATTTT.

The chain employs TRBV7-2 and TRBJ1-2; D not resolved. The CDR3 is made up of 17 amino acids. Germline V lookup: CDR1 SGHTA, CDR2 FQGNSA. The V gene lost 1 base and the J gene lost 4 bases, with 19 bases spanning the gap. CDR3 sequence: CASSLDGGMAPIYGYTF. The CDR3 DNA follows: TGTGCCAGCAGCTTAGACGGTGGGATGGCACCGATCTATGGCTACACCTTC.

The chain employs TRBV6-5 and TRBJ1-2; D possibly corresponds to TRBD1 (5 bases). The CDR3 length is 13 residues. The V gene lost 4 bases and the J gene lost 6 bases, with 12 bases spanning the gap. Germline CDR1 MNHEY, CDR2 SVGAGI. CDR3 bases: TGTGCCAGCAGTTTATCAGGGAAGCATGGCTACACCTTC. It encodes CASSLSGKHGYTF.

V usage is TRBV18 and J usage is TRBJ1-2; 7 bases fit TRBD1. The length of the CDR3 is 16 residues. The V gene end was trimmed by 4 bases and the J gene end by 0 bases; junction bases not matched to a gene: 8. Germline loops: CDR1 KGHSH, CDR2 LQKENI. The CDR3 bases are TGTGCCAGCTCACTTCCTCCTGACAGGGCTAACTATGGCTACACCTTC. It specifies CASSLPPDRANYGYTF.

This clone was recorded a few times. The gene calls are TRBV25-1 and TRBJ1-1; D gene unclear. Germline CDR1 and CDR2: MGHDK and SYGVNS. The CDR3 covers 11 residues. V gave up 2 bases and J gave up 8 bases, with 6 bases separating them. Here the CDR3 DNA reads TGTGCCAGCAGTGAAGGGTTAGAAGCTTTCTTT. It specifies CASSEGLEAFF. The full variable domain, in which reference TRBV25-1 and TRBJ1-1 provide the parts outside the CDR3, is EADIYQTPRYLVIGTGKKITLECSQTMGHDKMYWYQQDPGMELHLIHYSYGVNSTEKGDLSSESTVSRIRTEHFPLTLESARPSHTSQYLCASSEGLEAFFGQGTRLTVV.

The CDR3 sequence is CASSYFPSGGAWEQYF. CDR3 in DNA: TGTGCCAGCAGTTACTTCCCTAGCGGGGGGGCGTGGGAGCAGTACTTC. The chain uses TRBV6-5 and TRBJ2-7, with 12 bases identical to TRBD2. CDR3 length equals 16 residues. Trimming cost V 1 base and J 7 bases; bases outside gene matches: 8. Germline CDR1 reads MNHEY; CDR2 reads SVGAGI.

This clone has just a few counts. This chain uses TRBV7-2 with TRBJ1-2, with 7 nucleotides matching TRBD1. This CDR3 has 16 residues. V lost 1 base, J lost 3 bases, and 8 bases stayed unmatched. Germline lookup yields CDR1 SGHTA and CDR2 FQGNSA. DNA of the CDR3: TGTGCCAGCAGCTTAGGGTCCCCGGGACAGCACTATGGCTACACCTTC. Its translation: CASSLGSPGQHYGYTF.

The chain couples TRBV7-2 to TRBJ2-1, with D possibly being TRBD2 (6 bases). The V and J ends lost 2 bases and 0 bases respectively, with 11 bases between them. CDR3 length: 16 amino acids. The germline gives CDR1 SGHTA, CDR2 FQGNSA. The CDR3 region has the DNA TGTGCCAGCAGCTTACTGGCGGGGCCCTCCTACAATGAGCAGTTCTTC. Translated: CASSLLAGPSYNEQFF.

This rearrangement joins TRBV10-2 to TRBJ1-3; perhaps TRBD1 as D (6 bases). V shed 0 bases and J shed 4 bases, with 10 bases lying between them. The CDR3 runs 15 residues. CDR1 WSHSY and CDR2 SAAADI come from the germline V gene. The CDR3 protein is CASSESGGRGNTIYF. In DNA, the CDR3 is TGCGCCAGCAGTGAGTCGGGGGGGCGAGGAAACACCATATATTTT.

The chain joins TRBV11-2 to TRBJ1-2, with D possibly TRBD1 on 6 matching bases. V was shortened by 3 bases and J by 4 bases, with 18 bases between the two germline ends. Germline CDR1 and CDR2: SGHAT and FQNNGV. The CDR3 runs to 16 residues. In DNA, the CDR3 is TGTGCCAGCAGCTTTGGTGTTGGGGGCGCTCCCTATGGCTACACCTTC. Amino acids: CASSFGVGGAPYGYTF.

The rearrangement joins TRBV18 to TRBJ1-2; D call uncertain. The CDR3 contains 14 residues. V was trimmed by 0 bases and J by 6 bases, leaving 11 bases between them. Per the germline V gene, CDR1 is KGHSH and CDR2 is LQKENI. The CDR3 sequence is CASSPPERINGYTF. In nucleotides, the CDR3 is TGTGCCAGCTCACCACCGGAAAGGATTAATGGCTACACCTTC.

This chain uses TRBV9 with TRBJ2-1; the match to TRBD2 covers 11 bases. Germline loops: CDR1 SGDLS, CDR2 YYNGEE. The V gene end was trimmed by 2 bases and the J gene end by 2 bases; junction bases not matched to a gene: 6. The CDR3 is made up of 17 amino acids. The CDR3 nucleotides read TGTGCCAGCAGCGTGACTATAGCGGGGGGGCCCTACAATGAGCAGTTCTTC. It specifies CASSVTIAGGPYNEQFF.

The J gene is TRBJ2-7, the V gene TRBV29-1, with D perhaps matching TRBD1 (6 bases). Germline-derived CDR1 and CDR2 are SQVTM and ANQGSEA. V dropped 0 bases and J dropped 2 bases, with 8 bases sitting between them. This CDR3 has 13 amino acids. The CDR3 region has the DNA TGCAGCGTTGAAGATCACAGGGCCTACGAGCAGTACTTC. Protein sequence: CSVEDHRAYEQYF.

This chain joins TRBV5-6 and TRBJ2-7; either TRBD1 or TRBD2 may fit D (6 bases each). The length of the CDR3 is 15 residues. V shed 0 bases and J shed 0 bases, with 10 bases lying between them. Germline V CDR1 and CDR2: SGHDT, YYEEEE. CDR3 residues: CASSLAGGSSYEQYF. As DNA, the CDR3 is TGTGCCAGCAGCTTGGCCGGGGGCAGCTCCTACGAGCAGTACTTC. Together with reference TRBV5-6 and TRBJ2-7, the CDR3 gives the full variable domain: DAGVTQSPTHLIKTRGQQVTLRCSPKSGHDTVSWYQQALGQGPQFIFQYYEEEERQRGNFPDRFSGHQFPNYSSELNVNALLLGDSALYLCASSLAGGSSYEQYFGPGTRLTVT.

The chain employs TRBV6-5 and TRBJ1-4; D gene uncertain. The V and J ends lost 6 bases and 10 bases respectively, with 21 bases between them. Per the germline V gene, CDR1 is MNHEY and CDR2 is SVGAGI. There are 15 residues in the CDR3. CDR3 coding DNA: TGTGCCAGCAGGGCGCCGGCGGTATCCCCGATAAAACTGTTTTTT. This translates into CASRAPAVSPIKLFF.

The chain links TRBV7-6 to TRBJ2-3; D unclear. CDR1 and CDR2 from the germline V gene are SGHVS and FNYEAQ. V lost 8 bases to trimming and J lost 0 bases, with 6 bases between them. The CDR3 contains 12 residues. The CDR3 coding sequence is TGTGCCAGCGCCGCTAGCACAGATACGCAGTATTTT. Protein product: CASAASTDTQYF.